This record concerns one TCR beta chain sequence. With V trimmed by 3 bases and J by 4 bases, 9 bases remained unmatched. Germline lookup yields CDR1 GTSNPN and CDR2 SVGIG (reference sequence). The length of the CDR3 is 14 residues. This sample was taken from a study of CD8 T cells in Susac syndrome. Reverse transcription of roughly 0.45 to 1 ug RNA was carried out with random hexamers. TCRdb re-called the immunoSEQ multiplex PCR reads with MiXCR, one entry per CDR3 protein. The table includes 160,000 or so distinct CDR3 sequences, about 91% detected once. This receptor was taken from a human donor in good health. Sequencing used CD4+ T cells from PBMCs. The rearrangement links TRBV30 to TRBJ2-7; 7 bases are a match to TRBD2. CDR3 amino acids: CAWSWGGFRYEQYF. The DNA for the CDR3 is TGTGCCTGGAGCTGGGGAGGGTTCAGGTACGAGCAGTACTTC.